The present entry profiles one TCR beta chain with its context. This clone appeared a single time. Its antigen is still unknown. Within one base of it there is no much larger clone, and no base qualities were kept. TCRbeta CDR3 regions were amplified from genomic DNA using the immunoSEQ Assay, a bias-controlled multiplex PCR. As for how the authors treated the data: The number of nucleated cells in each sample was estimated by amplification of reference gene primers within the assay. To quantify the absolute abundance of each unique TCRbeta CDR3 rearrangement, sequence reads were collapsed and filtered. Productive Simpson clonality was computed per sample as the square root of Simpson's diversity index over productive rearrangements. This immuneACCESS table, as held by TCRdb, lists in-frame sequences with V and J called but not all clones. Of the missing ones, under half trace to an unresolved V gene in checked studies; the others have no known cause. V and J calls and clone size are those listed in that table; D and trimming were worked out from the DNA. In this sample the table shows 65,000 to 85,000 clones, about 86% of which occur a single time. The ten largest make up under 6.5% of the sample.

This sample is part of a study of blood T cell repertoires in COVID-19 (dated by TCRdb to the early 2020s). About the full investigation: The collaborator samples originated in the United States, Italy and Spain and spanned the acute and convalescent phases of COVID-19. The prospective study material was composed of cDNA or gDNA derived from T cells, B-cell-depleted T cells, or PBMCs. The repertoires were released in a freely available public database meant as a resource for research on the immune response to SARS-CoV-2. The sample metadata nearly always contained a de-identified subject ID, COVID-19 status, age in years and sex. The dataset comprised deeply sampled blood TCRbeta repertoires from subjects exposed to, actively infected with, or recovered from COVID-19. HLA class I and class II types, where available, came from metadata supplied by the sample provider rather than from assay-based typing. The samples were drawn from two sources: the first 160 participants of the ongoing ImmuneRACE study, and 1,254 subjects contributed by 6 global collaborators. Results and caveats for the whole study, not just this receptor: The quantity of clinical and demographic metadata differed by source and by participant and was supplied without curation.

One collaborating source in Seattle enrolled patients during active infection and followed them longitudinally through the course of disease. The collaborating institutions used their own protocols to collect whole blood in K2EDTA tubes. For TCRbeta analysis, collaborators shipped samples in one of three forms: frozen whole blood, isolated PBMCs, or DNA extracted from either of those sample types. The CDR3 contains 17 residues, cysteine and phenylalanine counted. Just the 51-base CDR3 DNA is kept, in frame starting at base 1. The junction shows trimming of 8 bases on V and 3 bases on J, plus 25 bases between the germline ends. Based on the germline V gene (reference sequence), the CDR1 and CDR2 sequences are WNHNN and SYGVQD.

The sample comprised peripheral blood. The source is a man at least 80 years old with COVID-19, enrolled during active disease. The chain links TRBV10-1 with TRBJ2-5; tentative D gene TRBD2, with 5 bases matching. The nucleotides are TGCGCCAGCCGACCACAACCCCTCCGGCGGGTGGAAGAGACCCAGTACTTC. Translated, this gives CASRPQPLRRVEETQYF.